What follows describes a single T cell receptor beta chain. Its matching antigen is unknown. This entry comes from a study of cytomegalovirus exposure and HLA in healthy donors. At the time of sampling, donors were nominally healthy, though unrecorded immune exposures were likely. The PCR contained 60 Vbeta and 13 Jbeta primers. Clones were sequenced by immunoSEQ multiplex PCR, and TCRdb holds only the in-frame ones, with some missing. The profile shows 65,000 to 80,000 clones, 60% to 80% of them singletons. Study-level findings and limits: Sequencing likely caused a cluster of highly shared sequence variants. In a later analysis, donors in an Asian-associated ancestry cluster reportedly had fewer N-insertions in productive TCRs than the cohort mean.

The source is a woman between 35 and 50 years old in good health and CMV-seropositive. Material: PBMCs.

CDR3: CAWSRESQPQHF. For the CDR3, the DNA is TGTGCCTGGAGTCGGGAAAGTCAGCCCCAGCATTTT. The chain employs TRBV30 and TRBJ1-5; D is unresolved. Trimming removed 2 bases from V and 6 bases from J, with 8 bases in between. In germline, CDR1 is GTSNPN, CDR2 SVGIG (reference sequence). This CDR3 has 12 amino acids.